This section outlines one TCR beta chain sequence together with its context. Following a re-call of the 5' RACE reads, TCRdb has one entry per CDR3 protein and lacks DNA. This table holds about 460,000 distinct CDR3 sequences. This record belongs to a study of T cells expressing NK-cell markers. The overall study: CD3+CD56+NKG2C+, CD3+CD56+NKG2C- and CD3+CD56-NKG2C+ T cells, once sorted, supplied the TCR beta repertoires.

The germline V gene encodes CDR1 DFQATT and CDR2 SNEGSKA (reference sequence). The CDR3 has 14 amino acids. The receptor's source is a woman aged 50 to 60 in good health. The sample taken for sequencing was blood T cells: a sorted CD56 or NKG2C T cell subset, CD4+ or CD8+ T cells, or bulk PBMC T cells (not recorded which). The chain employs TRBV20-1 and TRBJ2-5. The CDR3 is CSASPGGGQKTQYF.